The subject of this entry is one T cell receptor beta chain. The antigen is undetermined. The source of the sample is a study of T cell repertoires in cytomegalovirus infection. The CDR3 extends over 13 amino acids. Germline values: CDR1 MDHEN, CDR2 SYDVKM. Trimming removed 8 bases from V and 2 bases from J, with 10 bases in between. Each CDR3 protein gets one entry after TCRdb re-called the reads with MiXCR. This sample yields hundreds of thousands of distinct CDR3 sequences, of which roughly 31% are seen a single time; roughly 13% belongs to the top ten. Study observations and caveats: Dominating the ex vivo response were HLA-C-restricted CMV-specific TCR beta clonotypes.

Source: cultured CD8+ T cells from PBMCs, taken from culture after CMV antigen stimulation. This chain links TRBV28 with TRBJ1-5; D is perhaps TRBD1 (6 bases). This clonotype was sampled from a human donor in good health (CMV status not recorded). Some clones in this sample may be carry-over from other donors' samples. The CDR3 sequence: CASEGEGNQPQHF. The CDR3 DNA reads TGTGCCAGCGAGGGGGAGGGCAATCAGCCCCAGCATTTT.